This note documents a single T cell receptor (beta chain) sequence. No antigen is known for it. One end of the junction does not line up with germline, which may come from a read error. The study ran its PCR with 60 Vbeta and 13 Jbeta primers. Generated by immunoSEQ multiplex PCR, the TCRdb table keeps only in-frame clones and is missing some. The sample lists 110,000 or so clones; roughly 80% were seen once. This sample is drawn from a study of cytomegalovirus exposure and HLA in healthy donors. For the study at large: Previous work identified around 120 million unique TCR beta sequences from around 200 million T cells. Findings of the study overall: A later analysis linked a missense DCLRE1C variant to TCR beta V- and J-gene trimming.

CDR1 is SEHNR and CDR2 is FQNEAQ in the germline V gene (reference sequence). The CDR3 spans 16 residues. V gene TRBV7-9 combines with J gene TRBJ1-6, with TRBD1 matching 9 bases. The sequence was collected from a woman in her thirties or forties in good health and CMV-seropositive. The material sequenced was PBMCs. The CDR3 nucleotides are TGTTCCAGCAGCTCATCTCGACAGGGGGGGAATTCACCCCTCCACTTT. This gives the protein CSSSSSRQGGNSPLHF.